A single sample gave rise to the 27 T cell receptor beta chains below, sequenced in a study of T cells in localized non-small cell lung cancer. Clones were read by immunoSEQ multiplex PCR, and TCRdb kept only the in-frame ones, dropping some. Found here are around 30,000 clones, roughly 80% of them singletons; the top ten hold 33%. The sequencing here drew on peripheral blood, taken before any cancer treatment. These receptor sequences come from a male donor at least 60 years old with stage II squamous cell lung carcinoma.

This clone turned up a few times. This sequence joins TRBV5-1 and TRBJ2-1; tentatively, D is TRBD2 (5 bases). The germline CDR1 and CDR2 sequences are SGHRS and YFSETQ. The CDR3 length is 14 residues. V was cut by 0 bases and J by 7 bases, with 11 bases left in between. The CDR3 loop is CASSLEGEENEQFF. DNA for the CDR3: TGCGCCAGCAGCTTGGAGGGAGAAGAGAATGAGCAGTTCTTC.

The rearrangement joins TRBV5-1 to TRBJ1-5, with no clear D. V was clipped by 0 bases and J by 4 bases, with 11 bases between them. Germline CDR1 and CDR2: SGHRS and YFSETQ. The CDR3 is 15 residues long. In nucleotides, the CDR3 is TGCGCCAGCAGCTTGGCCGGGCAGTTTAATCAGCCCCAGCATTTT. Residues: CASSLAGQFNQPQHF.

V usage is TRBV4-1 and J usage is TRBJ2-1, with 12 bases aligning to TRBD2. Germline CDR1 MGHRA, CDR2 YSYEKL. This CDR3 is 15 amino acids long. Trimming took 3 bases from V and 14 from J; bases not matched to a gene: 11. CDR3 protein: CASSQGLASGGAEFF. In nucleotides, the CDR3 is TGCGCCAGCAGCCAGGGCCTAGCTAGCGGGGGGGCGGAGTTCTTC.

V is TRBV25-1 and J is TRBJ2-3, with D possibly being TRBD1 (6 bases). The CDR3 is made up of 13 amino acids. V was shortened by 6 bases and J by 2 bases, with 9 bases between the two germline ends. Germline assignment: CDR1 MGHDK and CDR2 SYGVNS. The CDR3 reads CASRDSYTDTQYF. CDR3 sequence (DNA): TGTGCCAGCAGGGACAGTTACACAGATACGCAGTATTTT.

The CDR3 sequence is CASREQRGADTQYF. The CDR3 DNA sequence: TGTGCCAGTAGGGAGCAGCGGGGGGCAGATACGCAGTATTTT. The chain uses TRBV25-1 and TRBJ2-3, with 9 bases identical to TRBD2. Germline V gives CDR1 MGHDK, CDR2 SYGVNS. The V segment lost 9 bases and the J segment 4 bases; nucleotides outside the gene matches: 8. This CDR3 is built from 14 residues.

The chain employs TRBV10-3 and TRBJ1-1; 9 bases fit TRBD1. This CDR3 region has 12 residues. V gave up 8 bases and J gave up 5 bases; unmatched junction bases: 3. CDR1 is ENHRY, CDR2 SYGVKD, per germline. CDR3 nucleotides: TGTGCCATCGGACAGGGGAGGACTGAAGCTTTCTTT. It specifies CAIGQGRTEAFF.

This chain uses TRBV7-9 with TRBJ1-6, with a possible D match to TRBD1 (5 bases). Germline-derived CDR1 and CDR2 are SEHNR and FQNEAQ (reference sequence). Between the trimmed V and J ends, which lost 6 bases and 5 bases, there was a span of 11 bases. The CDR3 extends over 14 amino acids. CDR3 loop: CASSVGRDNSPLHF. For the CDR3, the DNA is TGTGCCAGCAGTGTGGGACGGGATAATTCACCCCTCCACTTT.

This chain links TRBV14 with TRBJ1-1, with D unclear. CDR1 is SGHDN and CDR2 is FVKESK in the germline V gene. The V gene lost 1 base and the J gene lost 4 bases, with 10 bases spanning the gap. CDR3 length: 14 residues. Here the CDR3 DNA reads TGTGCCAGCAGCCAAGTCTTTCAGACCACTGAAGCTTTCTTT. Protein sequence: CASSQVFQTTEAFF.

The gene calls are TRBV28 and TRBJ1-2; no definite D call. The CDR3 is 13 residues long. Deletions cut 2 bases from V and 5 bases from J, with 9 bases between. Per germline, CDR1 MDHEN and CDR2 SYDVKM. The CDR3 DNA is TGTGCCAGCAGTTTACCGGGTCCTTATGGCTACACCTTC. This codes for CASSLPGPYGYTF.

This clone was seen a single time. The CDR3 bases are TGCGCCAGCAGCTTGTGGACAGGGCCCTACGAGCAGTACTTC. Protein product: CASSLWTGPYEQYF. V is TRBV5-1 and J is TRBJ2-7; TRBD1 aligns across 8 bases. Trimming at V came to 1 base and at J to 2 bases, leaving 2 bases not matched to a gene. CDR3 length equals 14 residues. Germline CDR1 is SGHRS and CDR2 is YFSETQ. The variable domain in full, with the rest retrieved from reference TRBV5-1 and TRBJ2-7, is KAGVTQTPRYLIKTRGQQVTLSCSPISGHRSVSWYQQTPGQGLQFLFEYFSETQRNKGNFPGRFSGRQFSNSRSEMNVSTLELGDSALYLCASSLWTGPYEQYFGPGTRLTVT.

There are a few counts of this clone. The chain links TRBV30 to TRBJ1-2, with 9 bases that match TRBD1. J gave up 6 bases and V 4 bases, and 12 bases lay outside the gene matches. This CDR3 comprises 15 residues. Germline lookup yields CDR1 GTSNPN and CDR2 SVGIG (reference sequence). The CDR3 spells CAWMRDRALYNGYTF. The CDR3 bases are TGTGCCTGGATGCGGGACAGGGCTCTTTATAATGGCTACACCTTC.

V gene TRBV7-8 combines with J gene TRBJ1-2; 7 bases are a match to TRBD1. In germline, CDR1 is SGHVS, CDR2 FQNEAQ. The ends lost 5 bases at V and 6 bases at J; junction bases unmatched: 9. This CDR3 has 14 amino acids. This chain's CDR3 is CASSPTRQGHGYTF. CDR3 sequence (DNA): TGTGCCAGCAGCCCTACCCGACAGGGCCATGGCTACACCTTC.

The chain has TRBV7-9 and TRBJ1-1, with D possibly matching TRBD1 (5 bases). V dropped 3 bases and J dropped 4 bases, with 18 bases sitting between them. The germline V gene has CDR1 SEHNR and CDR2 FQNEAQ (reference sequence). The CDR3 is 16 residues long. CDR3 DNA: TGTGCCAGCAGCTTTCCGGGACGCCCACCGGGCACTGAAGCTTTCTTT. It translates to CASSFPGRPPGTEAFF.

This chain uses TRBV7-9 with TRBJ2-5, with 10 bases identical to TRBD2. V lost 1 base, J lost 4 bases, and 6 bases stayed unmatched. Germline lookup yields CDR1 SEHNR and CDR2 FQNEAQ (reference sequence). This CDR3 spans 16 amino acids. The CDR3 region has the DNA TGTGCCAGCAGCTTAGGCCTAGCGGGAGTGGTAGAGACCCAGTACTTC. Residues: CASSLGLAGVVETQYF.

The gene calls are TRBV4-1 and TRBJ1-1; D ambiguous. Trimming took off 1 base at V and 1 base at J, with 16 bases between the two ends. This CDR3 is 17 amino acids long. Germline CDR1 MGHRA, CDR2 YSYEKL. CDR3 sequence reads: CASSQGPRTRENTEAFF. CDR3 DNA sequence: TGCGCCAGCAGCCAAGGACCAAGGACCCGAGAGAACACTGAAGCTTTCTTT.

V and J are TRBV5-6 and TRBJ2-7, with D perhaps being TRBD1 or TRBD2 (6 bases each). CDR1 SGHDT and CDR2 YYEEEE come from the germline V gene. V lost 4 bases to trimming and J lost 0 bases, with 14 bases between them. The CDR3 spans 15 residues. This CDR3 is CASSLPGGASYEQYF. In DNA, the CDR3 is TGTGCCAGCAGCCTTCCCGGGGGCGCCTCCTACGAGCAGTACTTC.

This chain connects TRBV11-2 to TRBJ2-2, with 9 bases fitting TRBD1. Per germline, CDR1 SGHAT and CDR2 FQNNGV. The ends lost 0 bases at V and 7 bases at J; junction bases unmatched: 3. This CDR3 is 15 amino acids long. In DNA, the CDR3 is TGTGCCAGCAGCTTAGAGGGGACAGGGCGCGGGGAGCTGTTTTTT. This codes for CASSLEGTGRGELFF.

The CDR3 protein is CASRPGITIGEAFF. The CDR3 DNA reads TGTGCCAGCAGACCGGGTATAACAATCGGAGAAGCTTTCTTT. The chain uses TRBV28 and TRBJ1-1; no firm D call. V shed 6 bases and J shed 8 bases, with 19 bases lying between them. The CDR3 covers 14 residues. In germline, CDR1 is MDHEN, CDR2 SYDVKM.

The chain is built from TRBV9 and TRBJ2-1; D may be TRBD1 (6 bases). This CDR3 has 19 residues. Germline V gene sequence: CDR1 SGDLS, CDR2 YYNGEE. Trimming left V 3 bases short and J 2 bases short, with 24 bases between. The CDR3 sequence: CASSAVGGLTGITYNEQFF. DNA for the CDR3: TGTGCCAGCAGCGCCGTAGGGGGTTTAACAGGGATTACCTACAATGAGCAGTTCTTC.

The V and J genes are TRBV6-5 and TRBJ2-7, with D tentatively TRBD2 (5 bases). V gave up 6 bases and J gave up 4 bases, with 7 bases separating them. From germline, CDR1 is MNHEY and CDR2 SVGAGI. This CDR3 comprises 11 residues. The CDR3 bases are TGTGCCAGCAGCGACTATTACGAGCAGTACTTC. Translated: CASSDYYEQYF.

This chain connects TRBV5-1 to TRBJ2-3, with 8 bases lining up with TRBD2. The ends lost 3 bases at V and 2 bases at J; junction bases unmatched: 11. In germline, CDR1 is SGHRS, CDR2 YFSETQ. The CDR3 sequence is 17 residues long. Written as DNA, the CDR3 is TGCGCCAGCAGCTCGGGAGGCACTAGCGGTATCACAGATACGCAGTATTTT. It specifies CASSSGGTSGITDTQYF. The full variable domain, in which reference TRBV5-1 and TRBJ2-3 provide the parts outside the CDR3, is KAGVTQTPRYLIKTRGQQVTLSCSPISGHRSVSWYQQTPGQGLQFLFEYFSETQRNKGNFPGRFSGRQFSNSRSEMNVSTLELGDSALYLCASSSGGTSGITDTQYFGPGTRLTVL.

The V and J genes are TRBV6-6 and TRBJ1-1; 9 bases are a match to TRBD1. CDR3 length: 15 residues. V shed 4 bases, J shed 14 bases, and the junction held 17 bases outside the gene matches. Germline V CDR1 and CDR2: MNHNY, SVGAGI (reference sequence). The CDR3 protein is CASSSLTPGQGGSFF. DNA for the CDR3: TGTGCCAGCAGTTCCCTAACTCCGGGACAGGGTGGGTCCTTCTTT.

Here the CDR3 DNA reads TGTGCCAGTACCCCAGCGGGGGTAAGGACTGAAGCTTTCTTT. Protein product: CASTPAGVRTEAFF. The gene calls are TRBV19 and TRBJ1-1; the D gene is possibly TRBD1 (5 bases). V gave up 7 bases and J gave up 5 bases, with 17 bases separating them. Germline V CDR1 and CDR2: LNHDA, SQIVND (reference sequence). This CDR3 is 14 amino acids long.

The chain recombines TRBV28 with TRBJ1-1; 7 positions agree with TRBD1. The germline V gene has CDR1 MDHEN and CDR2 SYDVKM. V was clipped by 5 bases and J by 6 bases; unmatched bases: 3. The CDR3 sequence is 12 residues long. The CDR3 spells CASSLTGSEAFF. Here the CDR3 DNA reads TGTGCCAGCAGTCTGACAGGGTCTGAAGCTTTCTTT. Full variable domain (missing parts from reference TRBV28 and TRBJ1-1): DVKVTQSSRYLVKRTGEKVFLECVQDMDHENMFWYRQDPGLGLRLIYFSYDVKMKEKGDIPEGYSVSREKKERFSLILESASTNQTSMYLCASSLTGSEAFFGQGTRLTVV.

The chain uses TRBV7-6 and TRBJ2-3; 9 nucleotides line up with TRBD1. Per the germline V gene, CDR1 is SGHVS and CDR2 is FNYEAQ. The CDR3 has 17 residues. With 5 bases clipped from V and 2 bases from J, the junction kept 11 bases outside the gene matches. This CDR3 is CASSPGVTGGYTDTQYF. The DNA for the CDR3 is TGTGCCAGCAGCCCCGGTGTTACAGGGGGCTACACAGATACGCAGTATTTT.

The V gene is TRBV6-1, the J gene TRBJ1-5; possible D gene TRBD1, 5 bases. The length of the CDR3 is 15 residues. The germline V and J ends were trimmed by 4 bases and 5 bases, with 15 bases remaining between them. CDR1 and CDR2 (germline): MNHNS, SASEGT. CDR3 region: CASSVERGGDQPQHF. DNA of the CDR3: TGTGCCAGCAGTGTCGAGAGGGGAGGGGATCAGCCCCAGCATTTT.

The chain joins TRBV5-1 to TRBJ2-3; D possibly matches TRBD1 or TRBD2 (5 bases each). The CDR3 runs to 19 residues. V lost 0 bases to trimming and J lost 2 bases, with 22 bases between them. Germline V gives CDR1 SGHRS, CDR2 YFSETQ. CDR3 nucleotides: TGCGCCAGCAGCTTGGCGATTGGGATTGGTTGGGACCTCACAGATACGCAGTATTTT. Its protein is CASSLAIGIGWDLTDTQYF.